The 17 T cell receptor beta chains below were found in one sample sequenced in a study of shared T cell receptors in the human thymus. Profiled with immunoSEQ multiplex PCR; TCRdb holds only in-frame clones, not every one. This table has fewer than 700,000 clones, more than 75% appearing once. Another study also made use of these data, one on human thymus T cells.

Source material: thymocytes. The receptors were gathered from a boy under two years old with a congenital heart defect.

The V gene is TRBV6-5, the J gene TRBJ2-1; 8 positions agree with TRBD1. The CDR3 runs 14 residues. The V and J ends lost 6 bases and 8 bases, in that order; junction bases with no gene match: 9. The germline V gene has CDR1 MNHEY and CDR2 SVGAGI. The CDR3 reads CASRARGHYYEQFF. The CDR3 DNA follows: TGTGCCAGCAGGGCCAGGGGGCATTACTATGAGCAGTTCTTC.

The rearrangement links TRBV11-2 to TRBJ2-5, with 14 positions matching TRBD2. Trimming took 0 bases from V and 5 from J; bases not matched to a gene: 5. The CDR3 is 17 amino acids. The germline V gene has CDR1 SGHAT and CDR2 FQNNGV. The CDR3 reads CASSLDVGTSGSETQYF. CDR3 bases: TGTGCCAGCAGCTTAGATGTGGGGACTAGCGGGAGTGAGACCCAGTACTTC.

The rearrangement uses TRBV10-3 and TRBJ2-3; 10 bases are shared with TRBD2. V lost 3 bases, J lost 2 bases, and 14 bases stayed unmatched. CDR1 is ENHRY and CDR2 is SYGVKD in the germline V gene. The CDR3 runs to 19 residues. In nucleotides, the CDR3 is TGTGCCATCAGTGACCCTCCCCAAAAGCGGGAGGGCCACACAGATACGCAGTATTTT. This codes for CAISDPPQKREGHTDTQYF.

The V call is TRBV7-8, the J call TRBJ2-7, with D perhaps TRBD1 (6 bases). Trimming removed 5 bases at V and 0 bases at J, with 14 bases between. Germline V gives CDR1 SGHVS, CDR2 FQNEAQ. This CDR3 has 15 amino acids. The CDR3 coding sequence is TGTGCCAGCAGCCCCGGGTCAGGGGCCTCCTACGAGCAGTACTTC. It is translated as CASSPGSGASYEQYF.

The chain uses TRBV6-6 and TRBJ2-7, with D maybe TRBD2 (6 bases). Trimming removed 10 bases at V and 1 base at J, with 17 bases between. The CDR3 loop spans 14 amino acids. The germline CDR1 and CDR2 sequences are MNHNY and SVGAGI (reference sequence). CDR3 nucleotides: TGTGCCACCTCGGGGGAACCCGATTCCTACGAGCAGTACTTC. It is translated as CATSGEPDSYEQYF.

The CDR3 nucleotides read TGTGCCAGTAGTATAGACCCCAGGGAAAGATATCGCAATCAGCCCCAGCATTTT. Its translation: CASSIDPRERYRNQPQHF. The genes are TRBV19 and TRBJ1-5, with D possibly being TRBD1 (5 bases). Germline V gene data show CDR1 as LNHDA and CDR2 as SQIVND (reference sequence). The CDR3 has 18 amino acids. V shed 0 bases and J shed 2 bases, with 17 bases lying between them.

This clone was detected only once. The chain has TRBV5-8 and TRBJ2-5; 7 nucleotides agree with TRBD1. The length of the CDR3 is 13 residues. The junction had 4 bases not matched to a gene; V was cut back by 3 bases and J by 5 bases. Germline values: CDR1 SGHTS, CDR2 YDEGEE. CDR3 region: CASSWDRGETQYF. CDR3 sequence (DNA): TGTGCCAGCAGCTGGGACAGAGGGGAGACCCAGTACTTC.

V and J are TRBV6-4 and TRBJ2-3; 12 positions agree with TRBD1. Trimming took 4 bases from V and 5 from J; bases not matched to a gene: 10. This CDR3 comprises 17 residues. The germline V gene encodes CDR1 MRHNA and CDR2 SNTAGT. In nucleotides, the CDR3 is TGTGCCAGCAGTGCCGCCCCGGGACAGGGGGCGGGAGATACGCAGTATTTT. It encodes CASSAAPGQGAGDTQYF.

The V gene is TRBV19, the J gene TRBJ1-5; possible D gene TRBD1, 5 bases. V was cut by 4 bases and J by 5 bases, with 15 bases left in between. CDR1 LNHDA and CDR2 SQIVND come from the germline V gene (reference sequence). The CDR3 has 15 residues. The DNA of the CDR3 is TGTGCCAGTAGTAAGGGGTATCCGTACGATCAGCCCCAGCATTTT. This codes for CASSKGYPYDQPQHF.

The DNA of the CDR3 is TGCGCCAGCAATACCGGGACGGGGGCCTACGAGCAGTACTTC. Encoded protein: CASNTGTGAYEQYF. The chain couples TRBV5-1 to TRBJ2-7, with D possibly matching TRBD2 (6 bases). Trimming shortened V by 6 bases and J by 2 bases, and 15 bases separated the two germline ends. This CDR3 is built from 14 residues. The germline V gene has CDR1 SGHRS and CDR2 YFSETQ.

This chain joins TRBV7-9 and TRBJ2-7; 7 nucleotides agree with TRBD1. CDR3 length: 15 amino acids. CDR1 and CDR2 from the germline V gene are SEHNR and FQNEAQ (reference sequence). Trimming cost V 6 bases and J 1 base; bases outside gene matches: 9. CDR3 in DNA: TGTGCCAGCAGGTCCGCAGGGACAGCATCCTACGAGCAGTACTTC. Protein sequence: CASRSAGTASYEQYF.

J is TRBJ2-5 and V is TRBV14; possible D gene TRBD2, 6 bases. Judging by the DNA end, TRBJ2-7 fits better; the J call may be wrong. Germline CDR1 reads SGHDN; CDR2 reads FVKESK. The CDR3 is 17 residues long. In DNA, the CDR3 is TGTGCCAGCAGCCAATTGAGGGTTACTAGCCTGCCCTACGAGCAGTACTTC. It encodes CASSQLRVTSLPYEQYF.

V usage is TRBV11-2 and J usage is TRBJ2-7, with 10 positions matching TRBD2. The CDR3 has 15 residues. Germline CDR1 reads SGHAT; CDR2 reads FQNNGV. J gave up 2 bases and V 0 bases, and 1 base lay outside the gene matches. CDR3 residues: CASSLDTSGTYEQYF. The CDR3 coding sequence is TGTGCCAGCAGCTTAGACACTAGCGGGACCTACGAGCAGTACTTC.

J is TRBJ2-3 and V is TRBV7-9; 12 bases line up with TRBD2. The junction had 7 bases not matched to a gene; V was cut back by 5 bases and J by 4 bases. Germline V gives CDR1 SEHNR, CDR2 FQNEAQ (reference sequence). CDR3 length: 16 residues. CDR3 protein: CASSIPLAGGSDTQYF. The CDR3 DNA is TGTGCCAGCAGCATCCCACTAGCGGGAGGTTCAGATACGCAGTATTTT.

This clone came up once. The chain carries TRBV6-1 and TRBJ2-5, with D possibly TRBD1 on 6 matching bases. The J call may not be correct, given that the DNA end is closer to TRBJ2-7. CDR3 length: 12 residues. Germline lookup yields CDR1 MNHNS and CDR2 SASEGT. CDR3 DNA sequence: TGTGCCAGCAGACAGGGCTCCTACGAGCAGTACTTC. It codes for CASRQGSYEQYF.

This clone was picked up a small number of times. This sequence joins TRBV16 and TRBJ1-4; D is uncertain. The germline gives CDR1 KGHSY, CDR2 FQNENV. V lost 0 bases to trimming and J lost 8 bases, with 19 bases between them. This CDR3 comprises 17 residues. The CDR3 is CASSQSMEDIAVEKLFF. DNA for the CDR3: TGTGCCAGCAGCCAATCGATGGAAGACATAGCGGTCGAAAAACTGTTTTTT.

The chain carries TRBV12-5 and TRBJ2-7; the match to TRBD1 covers 7 bases. The germline V gene has CDR1 LGHNT and CDR2 FRNRAP. The CDR3 loop spans 14 amino acids. J gave up 5 bases and V 5 bases, and 9 bases lay outside the gene matches. Written as DNA, the CDR3 is TGTGCTAGTGGTCGCTTGAACAGGGGACACGAGCAGTACTTC. Translation: CASGRLNRGHEQYF.